The next 21 T cell receptor beta chains were all read from a single sample in a study of T cell responses to AZD1222 COVID-19 vaccine. Profiled with immunoSEQ multiplex PCR; TCRdb holds only in-frame clones, not every one. This table holds approximately 99,000 clones, roughly 92% found once. The sequencing here drew on peripheral blood, taken 28 days after the second AZD1222 dose. These receptors all stem from an adult who received the AZD1222 COVID-19 vaccine.

The chain links TRBV28 to TRBJ2-6; TRBD2 matches at 13 bases. Unmatched junction bases numbered 9, after V lost 6 bases and J lost 4 bases. Germline values: CDR1 MDHEN, CDR2 SYDVKM. This CDR3 contains 18 residues. The CDR3 reads CASSGGLAGVLGANVLTF. CDR3 DNA: TGTGCCAGCAGCGGAGGACTAGCGGGAGTATTAGGGGCCAACGTCCTGACTTTC.

The rearrangement joins TRBV28 to TRBJ1-1; D uncertain. This CDR3 spans 13 amino acids. With 1 base removed from V and 1 base from J, the gap between germline ends came to 4 bases. Germline loops: CDR1 MDHEN, CDR2 SYDVKM. CDR3 sequence reads: CASSLLGNTEAFF. The CDR3 DNA reads as TGTGCCAGCAGTTTATTGGGGAACACTGAAGCTTTCTTT.

This chain links TRBV5-1 with TRBJ2-2; possible D gene TRBD2, 5 bases. This CDR3 is 14 amino acids long. From germline, CDR1 is SGHRS and CDR2 YFSETQ. V was trimmed by 0 bases and J by 6 bases, leaving 9 bases between them. CDR3 DNA sequence: TGCGCCAGCAGCTTGGGCGAGGGATCCGGGGAGCTGTTTTTT. It specifies CASSLGEGSGELFF.

This chain links TRBV7-9 with TRBJ2-7; the D gene could be TRBD1 or TRBD2 (6 bases each). The germline V gene encodes CDR1 SEHNR and CDR2 FQNEAQ (reference sequence). V was clipped by 1 base and J by 0 bases, with 10 bases between them. This CDR3 spans 15 amino acids. The CDR3 is CASSLEGGSSYEQYF. Written as DNA, the CDR3 is TGTGCCAGCAGCTTAGAAGGGGGGAGCTCCTACGAGCAGTACTTC.

Only one count was recorded for this clone. The chain recombines TRBV5-1 with TRBJ2-3; 7 nucleotides align to TRBD2. The CDR3 is 14 residues long. With 0 bases clipped from V and 5 bases from J, the junction kept 3 bases outside the gene matches. Germline loops: CDR1 SGHRS, CDR2 YFSETQ. CDR3 region: CASSLETSLDTQYF. The CDR3 DNA follows: TGCGCCAGCAGCTTGGAGACTAGCCTAGATACGCAGTATTTT.

This clone was detected a few times. This sequence joins TRBV7-9 and TRBJ1-1; D gene unclear. CDR1 and CDR2 (germline): SEHNR, FQNEAQ (reference sequence). Trimming shortened V by 6 bases and J by 4 bases, and 12 bases separated the two germline ends. The CDR3 spans 13 residues. CDR3 residues: CASSYLSGTEAFF. The DNA of the CDR3 is TGTGCCAGCAGTTACCTGTCAGGCACTGAAGCTTTCTTT.

The chain employs TRBV19 and TRBJ2-3; D is ambiguous. V lost 8 bases and J 5 bases, leaving 8 bases between the germline ends. The CDR3 has 11 residues. The V gene's germline CDR1 is LNHDA and CDR2 SQIVND (reference sequence). Written as DNA, the CDR3 is TGTGCCAGTTCGGCAAGAGATACGCAGTATTTT. It yields the protein CASSARDTQYF.

The rearrangement joins TRBV12-5 to TRBJ2-2, with no clear D. This CDR3 has 14 amino acids. Trimming stripped 4 bases from V and 7 bases from J, with 13 bases between. Germline V CDR1 and CDR2: LGHNT, FRNRAP. CDR3 in amino acids: CASGSYGLSGELFF. In DNA, the CDR3 is TGTGCTAGTGGTTCGTACGGCCTCAGCGGGGAGCTGTTTTTT.

The chain carries TRBV20-1 and TRBJ1-5, with D uncertain. CDR3 length: 14 amino acids. V lost 3 bases and J lost 2, with 11 bases in between. Germline V lookup: CDR1 DFQATT, CDR2 SNEGSKA (reference sequence). The CDR3 DNA reads TGCAGTGCTAGTATCATGGCAGGCAATCAGCCCCAGCATTTT. Translated: CSASIMAGNQPQHF.

The rearrangement links TRBV29-1 to TRBJ2-1; 10 bases agree with TRBD1. Germline lookup yields CDR1 SQVTM and CDR2 ANQGSEA. This CDR3 region has 14 residues. Germline trimming cut 1 base from V and 7 bases from J; bases unmatched to any gene: 4. CDR3 coding DNA: TGCAGCGTTGAAGCCGGACAGGGGGGAAATGAGCAGTTCTTC. The encoded protein is CSVEAGQGGNEQFF.

The V and J genes are TRBV7-3 and TRBJ2-1; D gene ambiguous. The CDR3 length is 14 residues. Trimming took 4 bases from V and 6 from J, leaving 13 bases between them. Germline CDR1 and CDR2: SGHTA and FQGTGA. The CDR3: CASSSTHSSNEQFF. The CDR3 bases are TGTGCCAGCAGCTCGACACATTCCAGCAATGAGCAGTTCTTC.

Written as DNA, the CDR3 is TGTGCCAGCAGTTACCCGCGGACGGGAGGAGGGACCCAGTACTTC. Translation: CASSYPRTGGGTQYF. The V gene is TRBV6-6, the J gene TRBJ2-5, with 7 bases lining up with TRBD2. This CDR3 region has 15 residues. CDR1 MNHNY and CDR2 SVGAGI come from the germline V gene (reference sequence). J was trimmed by 7 bases and V by 2 bases; bases with no gene match: 10.

V gene TRBV28 combines with J gene TRBJ1-2, with D unresolved. Trimming removed 7 bases from V and 2 bases from J, with 14 bases in between. The CDR3 runs to 14 residues. Germline V CDR1 and CDR2: MDHEN, SYDVKM. In DNA, the CDR3 is TGTGCCAGCACATCGGGAGGGCCAAACTATGGCTACACCTTC. It yields the protein CASTSGGPNYGYTF.

The chain carries TRBV5-8 and TRBJ2-2, with 9 bases that match TRBD2. Germline V CDR1 and CDR2: SGHTS, YDEGEE. The ends lost 4 bases at V and 5 bases at J; junction bases unmatched: 12. This CDR3 contains 17 residues. The CDR3, as DNA: TGTGCCAGCAGCCGACTAGCGGATCCTTATGGGACCGGGGAGCTGTTTTTT. Protein: CASSRLADPYGTGELFF.

The V call is TRBV15, the J call TRBJ2-5, with 7 nucleotides matching TRBD1. V trimming: 3 bases; J trimming: 5 bases; junction bases outside the gene matches: 9. This CDR3 region has 15 residues. Germline V lookup: CDR1 LNHNV, CDR2 YYDKDF (reference sequence). The CDR3, as DNA: TGTGCCACCAGCAGGGGTACAGGGGATATGGAGACCCAGTACTTC. Encoded protein: CATSRGTGDMETQYF.

In regard to this clone: This same CDR3 is encoded by further DNA sequences in the sample. This chain connects TRBV24-1 to TRBJ2-5; no definite D call. This CDR3 is built from 13 residues. Per germline, CDR1 KGHDR and CDR2 SFDVKD. Deletions cut 2 bases from V and 2 bases from J, with 5 bases between. This CDR3 is CATSDSAQETQYF. The CDR3 DNA sequence: TGTGCCACCAGTGATTCCGCTCAAGAGACCCAGTACTTC.

V and J are TRBV11-2 and TRBJ1-4, with D uncertain. The CDR3 consists of 14 residues. Trimming pared 2 bases from V and 0 bases from J, leaving 4 bases between. Germline lookup yields CDR1 SGHAT and CDR2 FQNNGV. CDR3 in DNA: TGTGCCAGCAGCTTAAGGACAACTAATGAAAAACTGTTTTTT. As protein: CASSLRTTNEKLFF.

This chain links TRBV13 with TRBJ2-5, with a possible D match to TRBD1 (6 bases). Germline V gives CDR1 PRHDT, CDR2 FYEKMQ (reference sequence). This CDR3 is 13 amino acids long. Between the trimmed V and J ends, which lost 3 bases and 5 bases, there was a span of 10 bases. CDR3 sequence: CASSFSQGETQYF. DNA for the CDR3: TGTGCCAGCAGCTTCTCACAGGGTGAGACCCAGTACTTC.

The CDR3 DNA reads as TGTGCCAGCAGCCCCCGGGACGGTGGCTACGAGCAGTACTTC. Its protein is CASSPRDGGYEQYF. This chain joins TRBV3-1 (or the pseudogene TRBV3-2) and TRBJ2-7; D may match TRBD1 or TRBD2 (5 bases each). Trimming took 4 bases from V and 3 from J, leaving 13 bases between them. Germline V gives CDR1 LGHDT, CDR2 YNNKEL (reference sequence). This CDR3 spans 14 amino acids.

This clone was detected once. The rearrangement links TRBV6-1 to TRBJ1-1; possibly TRBD1 for D (6 bases). CDR1 is MNHNS, CDR2 SASEGT, per germline. The length of the CDR3 is 14 residues. V shed 1 base and J shed 1 base, with 7 bases lying between them. The DNA for the CDR3 is TGTGCCAGCAGTGAAGACAGGGAGAACACTGAAGCTTTCTTT. It yields the protein CASSEDRENTEAFF.

The CDR3 protein is CASSFQTRRETQYF. The CDR3 bases are TGTGCCAGCAGTTTCCAGACTAGAAGAGAGACCCAGTACTTC. The rearrangement uses TRBV6-2 or TRBV6-3 and TRBJ2-5; D perhaps matches TRBD2 (6 bases). Trimming stripped 4 bases from V and 4 bases from J, with 13 bases between. Germline CDR1 reads MNHEY; CDR2 reads SVGEGT. This CDR3 region has 14 residues.